These 30 T cell receptor beta chains were all obtained from the same sample, sequenced in a study of cytomegalovirus exposure and HLA in healthy donors (dated by TCRdb to 2016 to 2017). Library creation used the immunoSEQ multiplex PCR assay. As stored in TCRdb, this immuneACCESS dataset retains in-frame rearrangements with V and J assigned. A fraction of the clones does not appear; measured against another copy, unresolved V genes explain less than half of the discrepancy, and the remainder lacks a known reason. The sample table holds roughly 150,000 clones, of which 65% to 90% were seen once. Of the sample, approximately 2.4% is held by the ten largest clones. Material for sequencing was PBMCs. The receptors here all came from a woman aged 18-30 years in good health and CMV-seronegative.

J is TRBJ1-2 and V is TRBV7-2; D might be TRBD1 (5 bases). Germline V lookup: CDR1 SGHTA, CDR2 FQGNSA. Between the trimmed V and J ends, which lost 4 bases and 3 bases, there was a span of 18 bases. The CDR3 has 16 residues. CDR3 DNA sequence: TGTGCCAGCAGCTGGGGGTCCGGGGGAGGTGACTATGGCTACACCTTC. This gives the protein CASSWGSGGGDYGYTF.

The chain joins TRBV4-1 to TRBJ2-2, with TRBD1 matching 11 bases. This CDR3 is built from 17 residues. The germline CDR1 and CDR2 sequences are MGHRA and YSYEKL. Trimming took 0 bases from V and 7 from J; bases not matched to a gene: 7. The CDR3 loop is CASSQDPGQGAGGELFF. The CDR3 nucleotides read TGCGCCAGCAGCCAAGATCCCGGACAGGGGGCAGGCGGGGAGCTGTTTTTT.

The chain combines TRBV28 with TRBJ2-7; D possibly corresponds to TRBD1 (5 bases). V lost 1 base and J lost 2, with 12 bases in between. Germline V gene lookup returns CDR1 MDHEN and CDR2 SYDVKM. This CDR3 region has 15 residues. The CDR3: CASSLLTDNPYEQYF. The CDR3 DNA reads as TGTGCCAGCAGTTTATTGACGGACAACCCCTACGAGCAGTACTTC.

This chain uses TRBV5-6 with TRBJ1-2, with no clear D. This CDR3 has 16 amino acids. From germline, CDR1 is SGHDT and CDR2 YYEEEE. V was trimmed by 4 bases and J by 5 bases, leaving 21 bases between them. As DNA, the CDR3 is TGTGCCAGCAGCCAACCCCCGCTTTCCCCGGGGTATGGCTACACCTTC. Protein sequence: CASSQPPLSPGYGYTF.

The chain links TRBV27 to TRBJ2-1; weak D call: TRBD2 (6 bases). CDR1 and CDR2 from the germline V gene are MNHEY and SMNVEV (reference sequence). CDR3 size: 15 residues. Trimming shortened V by 6 bases and J by 10 bases, and 22 bases separated the two germline ends. The CDR3 DNA sequence: TGTGCCAGCAGCCCTAACGCCCGGGGGAATGGGGAGCAGTTCTTC. Translated, it gives CASSPNARGNGEQFF.

The chain employs TRBV7-3 and TRBJ2-7, with D possibly matching TRBD2 (5 bases). CDR3 size: 14 residues. Germline V CDR1 and CDR2: SGHTA, FQGTGA. V dropped 2 bases and J dropped 10 bases, with 18 bases sitting between them. The CDR3: CASSLPASPGEQYF. The CDR3 DNA reads TGTGCCAGCAGCTTACCCGCATCACCCGGGGAACAGTACTTC. The full variable domain, with the rest looked up from reference TRBV7-3 and TRBJ2-7, is GAGVSQTPSNKVTEKGKYVELRCDPISGHTALYWYRQSLGQGPEFLIYFQGTGAADDSGLPNDRFFAVRPEGSVSTLKIQRTERGDSAVYLCASSLPASPGEQYFGPGTRLTVT.

V is TRBV10-1 and J is TRBJ1-2; a possible D gene is TRBD1 (5 bases). V lost 11 bases and J 2 bases, leaving 15 bases between the germline ends. CDR1 is WNHNN and CDR2 is SYGVQD in the germline V gene (reference sequence). This CDR3 spans 13 amino acids. CDR3 nucleotides: TGCGCCGGACACCCGGGCAGAAACTATGGCTACACCTTC. Translating gives CAGHPGRNYGYTF.

The chain recombines TRBV6-6 with TRBJ1-2; 10 bases fit TRBD1. Germline trimming cut 5 bases from V and 5 bases from J; bases unmatched to any gene: 5. There are 14 residues in the CDR3. Per the germline V gene, CDR1 is MNHNY and CDR2 is SVGAGI (reference sequence). CDR3 coding DNA: TGTGCCAGCAGTCAGGGACAGGGGCAATATGGCTACACCTTC. Its translation: CASSQGQGQYGYTF.

CDR3 DNA: TGTGCCAGTAGTATCCCCATCTATGGCTACACCTTC. This encodes CASSIPIYGYTF. The chain recombines TRBV19 with TRBJ1-2, with D uncertain. The V end lost 3 bases, the J end lost 4 bases, and 6 bases lay between the germline ends. This CDR3 region has 12 residues. Germline CDR1 is LNHDA and CDR2 is SQIVND (reference sequence).

The chain joins TRBV15 to TRBJ2-1; D is ambiguous. Trimming pared 5 bases from V and 0 bases from J, leaving 11 bases between. This CDR3 is 15 amino acids long. In germline, CDR1 is LNHNV, CDR2 YYDKDF (reference sequence). This CDR3 reads CATSAERGSYNEQFF. In DNA form, the CDR3 reads TGTGCCACCAGCGCCGAGCGCGGCTCCTACAATGAGCAGTTCTTC.

The chain uses TRBV27 and TRBJ1-6, with unresolved D. The CDR3 totals 15 residues. The ends were cut back, 4 bases at V and 2 bases at J, with 9 bases in the middle. In germline, CDR1 is MNHEY, CDR2 SMNVEV (reference sequence). DNA for the CDR3: TGTGCCAGCAGTTACGGAGTCCCCTATAATTCACCCCTCCACTTT. Protein product: CASSYGVPYNSPLHF.

V usage is TRBV6-6 and J usage is TRBJ2-1, with D possibly matching TRBD2 (5 bases). V lost 5 bases and J 2 bases, leaving 13 bases between the germline ends. The CDR3 consists of 15 residues. Germline-derived CDR1 and CDR2 are MNHNY and SVGAGI (reference sequence). The CDR3, as DNA: TGTGCCAGCAGTGCCGTCAGCGGTACCTACAATGAGCAGTTCTTC. Translated, it gives CASSAVSGTYNEQFF.

The chain couples TRBV7-2 to TRBJ2-3; 8 bases map to TRBD2. This CDR3 has 15 amino acids. The junction had 13 bases not matched to a gene; V was cut back by 6 bases and J by 8 bases. CDR1 and CDR2 from the germline V gene are SGHTA and FQGNSA. CDR3 in DNA: TGTGCCAGCAGTCCTACTAGCGGCCGAGGGGGTACGCAGTATTTT. Its protein is CASSPTSGRGGTQYF.

This sequence joins TRBV5-6 and TRBJ1-4; no clear D. Germline CDR1 reads SGHDT; CDR2 reads YYEEEE. The V end was cut by 0 bases, the J end by 5 bases, with 8 bases between. This CDR3 comprises 14 residues. CDR3 DNA sequence: TGTGCCAGCAGCTTGGGACTGAAGAATGAAAAACTGTTTTTT. It translates to CASSLGLKNEKLFF.

The chain uses TRBV19 and TRBJ1-2; 7 bases agree with TRBD1. CDR1 is LNHDA and CDR2 is SQIVND in the germline V gene (reference sequence). J lost 4 bases, V lost 8 bases, and 7 bases had no gene match. The CDR3 is 13 amino acids. The CDR3 region has the DNA TGTGCCAGTTCGACAGGGTGGTCCTATGGCTACACCTTC. This encodes CASSTGWSYGYTF.

The chain's CDR3 is CASSLYHVTSGSYEQYF. The CDR3 nucleotides read TGCGCCAGCAGCCTCTACCACGTGACTAGCGGGAGCTACGAGCAGTACTTC. This chain joins TRBV4-3 and TRBJ2-7; 12 bases fit TRBD2. This CDR3 contains 17 residues. Germline lookup yields CDR1 LGHNA and CDR2 YSLEER. Trimming removed 4 bases from V and 3 bases from J; junction bases left unmatched: 10.

This chain links TRBV15 with TRBJ1-2; D unclear. CDR3 length: 13 residues. V was trimmed by 0 bases and J by 7 bases, leaving 9 bases between them. Germline V gene lookup returns CDR1 LNHNV and CDR2 YYDKDF (reference sequence). CDR3 region: CATSREAFGGYTF. In DNA, the CDR3 is TGTGCCACCAGCAGAGAAGCCTTCGGTGGCTACACCTTC.

The chain has TRBV19 and TRBJ1-5; unclear D gene. This CDR3 comprises 12 residues. Per germline, CDR1 LNHDA and CDR2 SQIVND (reference sequence). Trimming pared 7 bases from V and 5 bases from J, leaving 9 bases between. CDR3 sequence: CASTLRDQPQHF. In nucleotides, the CDR3 is TGTGCCAGTACCCTCCGGGATCAGCCCCAGCATTTT.

The CDR3 coding sequence is TGTGCCAGCAGCTCCCGGACAGGGGCAGATACGCAGTATTTT. It yields the protein CASSSRTGADTQYF. The chain combines TRBV7-3 with TRBJ2-3; 9 bases fit TRBD1. This CDR3 region has 14 residues. The V segment lost 4 bases and the J segment 4 bases; nucleotides outside the gene matches: 3. The germline V gene has CDR1 SGHTA and CDR2 FQGTGA.

CDR3 sequence (DNA): TGTGCCAGCAGCGTAGCTAGGGGACAGGGGAACTATGGCTACACCTTC. Translating gives CASSVARGQGNYGYTF. The V gene is TRBV9, the J gene TRBJ1-2; 10 bases map to TRBD1. CDR3 length equals 16 residues. Germline lookup yields CDR1 SGDLS and CDR2 YYNGEE. The V and J ends lost 0 bases and 2 bases, in that order; junction bases with no gene match: 4.

This rearrangement joins TRBV5-1 to TRBJ1-1; 9 bases match TRBD1. V shed 4 bases, J shed 8 bases, and the junction held 9 bases outside the gene matches. The CDR3 runs to 14 residues. The germline gives CDR1 SGHRS, CDR2 YFSETQ. The CDR3, as DNA: TGCGCCAGCAGCCTCGGCGGGACAGGGTTAGAAGCTTTCTTT. This codes for CASSLGGTGLEAFF.

CDR3 sequence (DNA): TGTGCCAGTAGTATAGCGGGAACGGCAGGTTCCACAGATACGCAGTATTTT. This sequence encodes CASSIAGTAGSTDTQYF. J is TRBJ2-3 and V is TRBV19; TRBD2 might be the D (5 bases). Trimming pared 1 base from V and 2 bases from J, leaving 16 bases between. The CDR3 totals 17 residues. Germline values: CDR1 LNHDA, CDR2 SQIVND (reference sequence).

The chain is built from TRBV27 and TRBJ2-1; D not certain. This CDR3 comprises 12 residues. Germline V gives CDR1 MNHEY, CDR2 SMNVEV (reference sequence). V lost 3 bases to trimming and J lost 10 bases, with 10 bases between them. Here the CDR3 DNA reads TGTGCCAGCAGTTTGGGCTCTTTAGAGCAGTTCTTC. Protein product: CASSLGSLEQFF.

The rearrangement links TRBV5-8 to TRBJ2-3, with D perhaps matching TRBD2 (6 bases). Per the germline V gene, CDR1 is SGHTS and CDR2 is YDEGEE. This CDR3 has 14 amino acids. Trimming shortened V by 4 bases and J by 5 bases, and 14 bases separated the two germline ends. CDR3 sequence reads: CASSLPKEGDTQYF. The DNA for the CDR3 is TGTGCCAGCAGCCTACCAAAGGAGGGAGATACGCAGTATTTT.

The gene calls are TRBV5-4 and TRBJ2-2; D might be TRBD2 (6 bases). The CDR3 is made up of 13 amino acids. Germline V CDR1 and CDR2: SGHNT, YYREEE (reference sequence). The CDR3 nucleotides read TGTGTCCTGGCCGGGAGCGACACCGGGGAGCTGTTTTTT. It specifies CVLAGSDTGELFF. The complete variable domain, with remaining parts taken from reference TRBV5-4 and TRBJ2-2, reads ETGVTQSPTHLIKTRGQQVTLRCSSQSGHNTVSWYQQALGQGPQFIFQYYREEENGRGNFPPRFSGLQFPNYSSELNVNALELDDSALYLCVLAGSDTGELFFGEGSRLTVL.

The V and J genes are TRBV9 and TRBJ2-3; 7 bases line up with TRBD1. CDR3 size: 16 residues. The V segment lost 3 bases and the J segment 1 base; nucleotides outside the gene matches: 8. The germline gives CDR1 SGDLS, CDR2 YYNGEE. The CDR3 sequence: CASSGSGGRGTDTQYF. In nucleotides, the CDR3 is TGTGCCAGCAGCGGATCAGGGGGACGGGGCACAGATACGCAGTATTTT.

The rearrangement uses TRBV5-1 and TRBJ2-7, with no clear D. Germline loops: CDR1 SGHRS, CDR2 YFSETQ. The V and J ends lost 4 bases and 2 bases respectively, with 7 bases between them. The CDR3 spans 12 residues. The CDR3, as DNA: TGCGCCAGCAGCCCGAGTGCCTACGAGCAGTACTTC. Translated: CASSPSAYEQYF.

This clone was counted a single time. The chain links TRBV27 to TRBJ2-3; 9 positions match TRBD1. V lost 7 bases to trimming and J lost 8 bases; unmatched junction nucleotides: 10. Germline lookup yields CDR1 MNHEY and CDR2 SMNVEV (reference sequence). The CDR3 consists of 14 residues. The CDR3 is CASTQGQGRVTQYF. For the CDR3, the DNA is TGTGCCAGCACCCAAGGACAGGGGCGCGTTACGCAGTATTTT.

This chain links TRBV19 with TRBJ1-1; possibly TRBD1 for D (6 bases). Trimming shortened V by 6 bases and J by 7 bases, and 15 bases separated the two germline ends. The CDR3 is made up of 13 amino acids. CDR1 and CDR2 (germline): LNHDA, SQIVND (reference sequence). This CDR3 is CASRLQGQVEAFF. The CDR3 DNA reads as TGTGCCAGTAGACTCCAGGGGCAGGTTGAAGCTTTCTTT.

The chain uses TRBV2 and TRBJ1-2; D call uncertain. V lost 7 bases to trimming and J lost 8 bases, with 14 bases between them. CDR3 length equals 12 residues. Germline-derived CDR1 and CDR2 are SNHLY and FYNNEI. CDR3 in amino acids: CASTPSSGGYTF. The CDR3 DNA follows: TGTGCCAGCACTCCTTCGTCGGGAGGCTACACCTTC.